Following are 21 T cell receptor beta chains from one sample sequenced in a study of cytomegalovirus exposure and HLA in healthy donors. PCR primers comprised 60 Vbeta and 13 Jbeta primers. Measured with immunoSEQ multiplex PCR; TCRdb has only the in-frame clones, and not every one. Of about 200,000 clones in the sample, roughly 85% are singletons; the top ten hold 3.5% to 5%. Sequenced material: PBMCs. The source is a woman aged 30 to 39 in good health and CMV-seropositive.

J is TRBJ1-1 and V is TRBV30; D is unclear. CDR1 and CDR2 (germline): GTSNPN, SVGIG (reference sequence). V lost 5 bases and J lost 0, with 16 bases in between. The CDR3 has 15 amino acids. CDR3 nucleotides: TGTGCCTGGGGAGGGTCCTCATCTTTGAACACTGAAGCTTTCTTT. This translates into CAWGGSSSLNTEAFF.

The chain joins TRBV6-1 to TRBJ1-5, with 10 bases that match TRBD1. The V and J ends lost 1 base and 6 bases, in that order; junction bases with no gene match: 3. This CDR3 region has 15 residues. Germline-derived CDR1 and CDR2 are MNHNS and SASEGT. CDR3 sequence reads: CASSEGGTGVQPQHF. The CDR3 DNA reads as TGTGCCAGCAGTGAAGGAGGGACAGGGGTTCAGCCCCAGCATTTT.

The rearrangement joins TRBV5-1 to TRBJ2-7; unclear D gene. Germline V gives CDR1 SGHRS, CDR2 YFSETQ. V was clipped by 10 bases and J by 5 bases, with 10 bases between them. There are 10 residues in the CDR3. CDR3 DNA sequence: TGCGCCGCGGTCCCCCACGAGCAGTACTTC. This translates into CAAVPHEQYF.

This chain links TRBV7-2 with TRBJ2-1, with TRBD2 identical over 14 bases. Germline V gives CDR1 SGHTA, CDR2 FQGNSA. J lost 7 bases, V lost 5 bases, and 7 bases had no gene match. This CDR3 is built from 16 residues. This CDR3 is CASSLRLAGGRNEQFF. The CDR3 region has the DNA TGTGCCAGCAGCCTCCGACTAGCGGGGGGGCGGAATGAGCAGTTCTTC.

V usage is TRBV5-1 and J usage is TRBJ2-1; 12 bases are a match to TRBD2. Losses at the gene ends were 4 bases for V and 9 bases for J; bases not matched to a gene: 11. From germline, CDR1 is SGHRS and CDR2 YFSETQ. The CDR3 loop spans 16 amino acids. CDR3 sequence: CASSPRLAGEGAEQFF. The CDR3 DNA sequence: TGCGCCAGCAGCCCGAGACTAGCGGGGGAAGGGGCTGAGCAGTTCTTC.

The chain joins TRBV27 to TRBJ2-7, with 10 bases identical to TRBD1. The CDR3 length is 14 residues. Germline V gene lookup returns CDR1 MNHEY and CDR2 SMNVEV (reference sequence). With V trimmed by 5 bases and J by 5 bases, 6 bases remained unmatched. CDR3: CASSPGQGLNEQYF. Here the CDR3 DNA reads TGTGCCAGCAGTCCGGGACAGGGGCTCAACGAGCAGTACTTC.

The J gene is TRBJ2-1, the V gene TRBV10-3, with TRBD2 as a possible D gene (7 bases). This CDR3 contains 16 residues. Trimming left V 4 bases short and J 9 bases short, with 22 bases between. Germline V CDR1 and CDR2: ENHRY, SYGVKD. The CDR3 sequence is CAISGGGGSGGGEQFF. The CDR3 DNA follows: TGTGCCATCAGTGGGGGCGGGGGCTCGGGGGGCGGTGAGCAGTTCTTC.

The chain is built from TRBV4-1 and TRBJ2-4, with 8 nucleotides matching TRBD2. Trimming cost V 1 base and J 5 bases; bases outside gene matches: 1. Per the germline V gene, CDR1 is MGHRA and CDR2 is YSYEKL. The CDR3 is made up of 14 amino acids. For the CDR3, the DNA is TGCGCCAGCAGCCAAGCGGGGGGGCAAAACATTCAGTACTTC. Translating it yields CASSQAGGQNIQYF.

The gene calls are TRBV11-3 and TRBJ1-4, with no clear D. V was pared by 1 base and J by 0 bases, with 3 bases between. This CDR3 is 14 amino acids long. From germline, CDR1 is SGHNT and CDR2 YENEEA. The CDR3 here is CASSLVATNEKLFF. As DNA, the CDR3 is TGTGCCAGCAGCTTAGTAGCAACTAATGAAAAACTGTTTTTT.

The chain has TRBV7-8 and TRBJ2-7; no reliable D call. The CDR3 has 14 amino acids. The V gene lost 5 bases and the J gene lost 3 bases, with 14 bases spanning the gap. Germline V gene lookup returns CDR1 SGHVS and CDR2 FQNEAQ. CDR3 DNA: TGTGCCAGCAGCCCCGACACCTTTCTCTACGAGCAGTACTTC. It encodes CASSPDTFLYEQYF.

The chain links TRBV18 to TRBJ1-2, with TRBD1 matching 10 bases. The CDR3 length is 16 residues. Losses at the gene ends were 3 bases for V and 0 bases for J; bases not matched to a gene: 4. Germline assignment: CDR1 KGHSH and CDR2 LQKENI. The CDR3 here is CASSPGQGRANYGYTF. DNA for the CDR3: TGTGCCAGCTCACCGGGACAGGGGCGGGCTAACTATGGCTACACCTTC.

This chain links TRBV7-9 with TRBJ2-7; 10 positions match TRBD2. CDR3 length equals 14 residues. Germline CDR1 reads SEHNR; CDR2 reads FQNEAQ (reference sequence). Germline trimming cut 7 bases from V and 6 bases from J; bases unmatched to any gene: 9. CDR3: CASIPAGGPLEQYF. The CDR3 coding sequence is TGTGCCAGCATTCCAGCGGGGGGGCCGCTCGAGCAGTACTTC. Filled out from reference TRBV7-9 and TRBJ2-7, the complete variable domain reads DTGVSQNPRHKITKRGQNVTFRCDPISEHNRLYWYRQTLGQGPEFLTYFQNEAQLEKSRLLSDRFSAERPKGSFSTLEIQRTEQGDSAMYLCASIPAGGPLEQYFGPGTRLTVT.

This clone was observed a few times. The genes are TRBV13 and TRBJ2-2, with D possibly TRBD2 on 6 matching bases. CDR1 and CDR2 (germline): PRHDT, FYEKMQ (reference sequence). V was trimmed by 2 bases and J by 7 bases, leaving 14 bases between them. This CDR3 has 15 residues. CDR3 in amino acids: CASSLIAGGIGELFF. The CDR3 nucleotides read TGTGCCAGCAGCTTAATTGCAGGCGGGATCGGGGAGCTGTTTTTT.

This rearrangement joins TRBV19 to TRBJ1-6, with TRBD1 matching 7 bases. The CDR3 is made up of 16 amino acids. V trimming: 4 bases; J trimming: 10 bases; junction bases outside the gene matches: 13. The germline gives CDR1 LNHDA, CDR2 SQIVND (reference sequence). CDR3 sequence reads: CASSTLRQGLWSPLHF. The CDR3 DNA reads TGTGCCAGTAGTACACTGCGACAGGGTCTTTGGTCACCCCTCCACTTT.

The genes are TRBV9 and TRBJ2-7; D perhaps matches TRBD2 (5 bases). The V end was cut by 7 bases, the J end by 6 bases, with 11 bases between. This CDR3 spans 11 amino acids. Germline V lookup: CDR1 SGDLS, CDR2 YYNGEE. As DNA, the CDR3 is TGTGCCAGCGGAATTCGGGGCGAGCAGTACTTC. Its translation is CASGIRGEQYF.

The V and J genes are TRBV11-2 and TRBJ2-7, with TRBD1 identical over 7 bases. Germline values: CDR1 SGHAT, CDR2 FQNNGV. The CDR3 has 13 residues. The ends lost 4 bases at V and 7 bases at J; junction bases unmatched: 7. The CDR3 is CASSSQGFMEQYF. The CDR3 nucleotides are TGTGCCAGCAGCTCACAGGGGTTCATGGAGCAGTACTTC.

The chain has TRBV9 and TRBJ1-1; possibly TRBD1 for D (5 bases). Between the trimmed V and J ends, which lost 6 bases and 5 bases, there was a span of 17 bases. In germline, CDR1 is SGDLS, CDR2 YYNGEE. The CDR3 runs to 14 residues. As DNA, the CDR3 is TGTGCCAGCACCCCATCATCGGGGGGGACTGAAGCTTTCTTT. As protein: CASTPSSGGTEAFF.

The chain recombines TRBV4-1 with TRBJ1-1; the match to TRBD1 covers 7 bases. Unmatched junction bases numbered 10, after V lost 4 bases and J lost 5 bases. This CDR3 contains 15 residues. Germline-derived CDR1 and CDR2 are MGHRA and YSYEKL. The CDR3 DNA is TGCGCCAGCAGCCGAGCGACAGGGCCTATTACTGAAGCTTTCTTT. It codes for CASSRATGPITEAFF.

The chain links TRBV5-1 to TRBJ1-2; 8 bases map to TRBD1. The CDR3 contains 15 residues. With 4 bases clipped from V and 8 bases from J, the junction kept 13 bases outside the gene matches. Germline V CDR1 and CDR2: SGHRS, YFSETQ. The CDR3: CASSKPGGLWKGYTF. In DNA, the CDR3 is TGCGCCAGCAGCAAACCAGGGGGCCTTTGGAAAGGCTACACCTTC.

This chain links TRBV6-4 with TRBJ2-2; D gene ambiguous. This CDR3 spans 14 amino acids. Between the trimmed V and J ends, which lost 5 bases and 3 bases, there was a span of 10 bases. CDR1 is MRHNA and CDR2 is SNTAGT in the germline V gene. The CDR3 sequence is CASSTYEDTGELFF. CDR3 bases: TGTGCCAGCAGTACTTACGAGGACACCGGGGAGCTGTTTTTT.

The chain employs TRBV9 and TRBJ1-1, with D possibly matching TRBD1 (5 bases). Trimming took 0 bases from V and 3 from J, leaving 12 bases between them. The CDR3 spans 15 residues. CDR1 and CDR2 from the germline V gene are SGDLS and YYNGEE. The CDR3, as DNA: TGTGCCAGCAGCGTAGGTCCAGGGAGGGACACTGAAGCTTTCTTT. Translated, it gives CASSVGPGRDTEAFF.